This T cell receptor (beta chain) is drawn from a study of human thymus T cells. Study results and caveats: Usage of V and J genes appeared biased in thymic and blood repertoires.

As to this clone: Antigen specificity is unknown.

Thymic samples were excised during corrective heart operations. The CDR3 is made up of 14 amino acids. With 8 bases removed from V and 1 base from J, the gap between germline ends came to 14 bases. Germline V lookup: CDR1 MRHNA, CDR2 SNTAGT. The data were produced by immunoSEQ multiplex PCR, yet TCRdb's version contains in-frame clones alone and is incomplete. The table includes tens of thousands of clones, approximately 95% detected once. V is TRBV6-4 and J is TRBJ1-1; a possible D gene is TRBD1 (5 bases). The source of this sequence is a girl under three years old with a congenital heart defect but otherwise immunologically healthy. The specimen was thymus tissue. In DNA, the CDR3 is TGTGCCAGCCGCGACGCGGGGGGGAACACTGAAGCTTTCTTT. Its protein is CASRDAGGNTEAFF.